This is a list of T cell receptor beta chains from one sample in a study of T cells in Graves' hyperthyroidism and ophthalmopathy. MiXCR was run by TCRdb on the multiplex PCR reads, yielding one entry per CDR3 protein. This table has approximately 640,000 distinct CDR3 sequences, around 16% appearing once. Sequenced material: blood. All receptors come from a man aged 50-60 years with Graves' hyperthyroidism. The CDR3 runs from the conserved cysteine through the conserved F or W. Fields, in order: clone size, D gene, J gene, V gene, CDR3 protein, CDR3 DNA. The D gene is left open where the match is weak. The size entry is marked missing in some rows and otherwise reads once, few, many or a size class.

- TRBD2 TRBJ2-3 TRBV6-5 CASSYTTSGRADTQYF TGTGCCAGCAGTTACACTACTAGCGGGAGAGCGGATACGCAGTATTTT
many - TRBJ2-7 TRBV7-2 CASSLALGRAYEQYF TGTGCCAGCAGCTTAGCCTTGGGACGGGCCTACGAGCAGTACTTC
few - TRBJ2-2 TRBV20-1 CSASGGGGFANTGELFF TGCAGTGCTAGTGGGGGAGGCGGGTTCGCGAACACCGGGGAGCTGTTTTTT
few - TRBJ1-3 TRBV11-2 CAGSFRPNTIYF TGTGCCGGCAGCTTTCGGCCAAACACCATATATTTT
- - TRBJ2-7 TRBV27 CASSPPRAPSYEQYF TGTGCTAGCAGTCCCCCGCGGGCCCCAAGCTACGAGCAGTACTTC
- - TRBJ1-5 TRBV4-1 CASSQDFRQPQHF TGCGCCAGCAGCCAAGATTTTAGACAGCCCCAGCATTTT
many - TRBJ2-7 TRBV27 CASTSGYEQYF TGTGCCAGTACCAGCGGCTACGAGCAGTACTTC
- TRBD2 TRBJ2-1 TRBV4-1 CASSQARLAGSNEQFF TGCGCCAGCAGCCAAGCCAGACTAGCGGGAAGTAATGAGCAGTTCTTC
many TRBD2 TRBJ2-7 TRBV7-2 CASSPTGLARGYEQYF TGTGCCAGCAGCCCAACGGGACTAGCGAGGGGCTACGAGCAGTACTTC
many TRBD1 TRBJ1-1 TRBV28 CASSGRGANTEAFF TGTGCCAGCAGCGGCAGGGGGGCGAACACTGAAGCTTTCTTT
- - TRBJ2-7 TRBV7-2 CASSSVGAYEQYF TGTGCCAGCAGCTCCGTCGGAGCCTACGAGCAGTACTTC
many TRBD2 TRBJ2-7 TRBV28 CASRDSGRYEQYF TGTGCCAGCAGGGATAGCGGGAGATACGAGCAGTACTTC
many TRBD1 TRBJ2-7 TRBV28 CASSYPTGVAYEQYF TGTGCCAGCAGCTATCCTACAGGGGTGGCCTACGAGCAGTACTTC
- - TRBJ2-1 TRBV19 CASSLHTGTKGNEQFF TGTGCCAGTAGTTTACACACCGGGACAAAGGGCAATGAGCAGTTCTTC
- - TRBJ2-5 TRBV7-2 CASSLAGYETQYF TGTGCCAGCAGCTTAGCGGGCTATGAGACCCAGTACTTC
few - TRBJ2-3 TRBV28 CASSLIRSTDTQYF TGTGCCAGCAGTTTAATCAGGAGCACAGATACGCAGTATTTT
- TRBD1 TRBJ2-7 TRBV30 CAWTRQGATGEQYF TGTGCCTGGACTCGACAGGGGGCTACGGGCGAGCAGTACTTC
many TRBD2 TRBJ2-7 TRBV7-9 CASSSSGGGSYEQYF TGTGCCAGCAGCTCTAGCGGAGGTGGGTCCTACGAGCAGTACTTC
- - TRBJ1-4 TRBV5-1 CASSPGTSNEKLFF TGCGCCAGCAGCCCCGGGACTAGTAATGAAAAACTGTTTTTT
- - TRBJ2-1 TRBV7-9 CASSFRGGSSYNEQFF TGTGCCAGCAGCTTTAGGGGTGGGAGCTCCTACAATGAGCAGTTCTTC
- - TRBJ2-7 TRBV27 CASSLQTPPWGYEQYF TGTGCCAGCAGTCTGCAGACACCTCCTTGGGGCTACGAGCAGTACTTC
- TRBD2 TRBJ2-2 TRBV7-9 CASSPTSGNTGELFF TGTGCCAGCAGCCCCACTAGCGGGAACACCGGGGAGCTGTTTTTT
many TRBD2 TRBJ2-3 TRBV28 CASSSPGGGRDTQYF TGTGCCAGCAGTTCGCCCGGGGGCGGGAGGGATACGCAGTATTTT
- TRBD2 TRBJ2-5 TRBV7-2 CASSQGLAGDQETQYF TGTGCCAGCAGCCAGGGACTAGCGGGAGATCAAGAGACCCAGTACTTC
- TRBD2 TRBJ2-3 TRBV7-3 CASSPGTSGRVSTDTQYF TGTGCCAGCAGCCCCGGGACTAGCGGGAGGGTTAGCACAGATACGCAGTATTTT
few TRBD2 TRBJ2-1 TRBV14 CASSQLIAGSYNEQFF TGTGCCAGCAGCCAACTAATAGCGGGAAGCTACAATGAGCAGTTCTTC
- TRBD2 TRBJ2-1 TRBV7-3 CASSSGVAGGEQFF TGTGCCAGCAGCTCCGGTGTAGCGGGAGGTGAGCAGTTCTTC
many TRBD2 TRBJ2-7 TRBV19 CASSRYGTSGDKQYF TGTGCCAGTAGTCGATACGGGACTAGCGGAGATAAGCAGTACTTC
- - TRBJ1-3 TRBV5-1 CASSLAQASTGNTIYF TGCGCCAGCAGCTTGGCGCAGGCATCAACTGGAAACACCATATATTTT